The 16 T cell receptor beta chains below all came from one sample that was sequenced in a study of blood T cell repertoires in COVID-19. Produced via immunoSEQ multiplex PCR; TCRdb's table is partial and in-frame only. The sample contains about 400,000 clones, roughly 86% of which appear only once. The sequencing sample was made of PBMCs or T cells enriched from blood (not recorded which). These receptor sequences come from a woman aged 40 to 55 with acute COVID-19.

This chain joins TRBV15 and TRBJ1-2; D call uncertain. The CDR3 consists of 15 residues. V lost 5 bases to trimming and J lost 1 base, with 14 bases between them. The germline V gene has CDR1 LNHNV and CDR2 YYDKDF (reference sequence). In DNA, the CDR3 is TGTGCCACCAGCGCTGAACTAACGGTTAACTATGGCTACACCTTC. This gives the protein CATSAELTVNYGYTF. The variable domain in full, with the rest retrieved from reference TRBV15 and TRBJ1-2, is DAMVIQNPRYQVTQFGKPVTLSCSQTLNHNVMYWYQQKSSQAPKLLFHYYDKDFNNEADTPDNFQSRRPNTSFCFLDIRSPGLGDTAMYLCATSAELTVNYGYTFGSGTRLTVV.

In this sample, this clone turned up a few times. V and J are TRBV27 and TRBJ2-7, with TRBD1 as a possible D gene (6 bases). Germline V gene lookup returns CDR1 MNHEY and CDR2 SMNVEV (reference sequence). The CDR3 extends over 13 amino acids. Trimming shortened V by 5 bases and J by 6 bases, and 14 bases separated the two germline ends. As DNA, the CDR3 is TGTGCCAGCAGTAGGGCATCCAGGGGCGAGCAGTACTTC. It codes for CASSRASRGEQYF.

J is TRBJ2-1 and V is TRBV13; 12 bases agree with TRBD2. In germline, CDR1 is PRHDT, CDR2 FYEKMQ (reference sequence). V was pared by 4 bases and J by 0 bases, with 10 bases of the junction left unmatched. The CDR3 is 19 amino acids. CDR3 coding DNA: TGTGCCAGCAGCTCGCCTAGCGGGGGGGCAAAAAGCTCCTACAATGAGCAGTTCTTC. This encodes CASSSPSGGAKSSYNEQFF.

The sample holds a few counts of this clone. This sequence joins TRBV29-1 and TRBJ2-1, with 9 nucleotides matching TRBD2. Looked up from germline, CDR1 is SQVTM and CDR2 is ANQGSEA. The CDR3 totals 15 residues. V lost 7 bases to trimming and J lost 9 bases; unmatched junction nucleotides: 16. DNA for the CDR3: TGCAGCGACCGAATTAGCGGGGGAGCGTTCGGTGAGCAGTTCTTC. It encodes CSDRISGGAFGEQFF.

The J gene is TRBJ2-5, the V gene TRBV3-1 (or the pseudogene TRBV3-2); D is uncertain. The CDR3 consists of 14 residues. Trimming left V 0 bases short and J 5 bases short, with 10 bases between. Germline values: CDR1 LGHDT, CDR2 YNNKEL (reference sequence). CDR3 sequence (DNA): TGTGCCAGCAGCCAAGATCTGAACTCCGAGACCCAGTACTTC. Protein: CASSQDLNSETQYF.

The V call is TRBV14, the J call TRBJ1-4, with D unclear. V was cut by 0 bases and J by 6 bases, with 11 bases left in between. Germline V CDR1 and CDR2: SGHDN, FVKESK. This CDR3 has 15 amino acids. The CDR3 coding sequence is TGTGCCAGCAGCCAAGATCTGGGGAGGCATGAAAAACTGTTTTTT. Encoded protein: CASSQDLGRHEKLFF.

Only one count was recorded for this clone. In DNA, the CDR3 is TGTGCCAGCAGCCCGCAATTCACAGCGGTTAATGAAAAACTGTTTTTT. Protein: CASSPQFTAVNEKLFF. The V gene is TRBV7-9, the J gene TRBJ1-4; D gene uncertain. V was cut by 5 bases and J by 4 bases, with 17 bases left in between. In germline, CDR1 is SEHNR, CDR2 FQNEAQ (reference sequence). The CDR3 contains 16 residues.

The rearrangement joins TRBV7-8 to TRBJ1-2, with TRBD1 identical over 7 bases. The CDR3 spans 14 residues. Germline loops: CDR1 SGHVS, CDR2 FQNEAQ. V trimming: 5 bases; J trimming: 3 bases; junction bases outside the gene matches: 6. The CDR3 here is CASSPRGQDYGYTF. CDR3 coding DNA: TGTGCCAGCAGCCCGAGAGGACAGGACTATGGCTACACCTTC.

V gene TRBV6-1 combines with J gene TRBJ1-3, with 8 bases aligning to TRBD1. This CDR3 is built from 15 residues. The junction had 0 bases not matched to a gene; V was cut back by 2 bases and J by 0 bases. Looked up from germline, CDR1 is MNHNS and CDR2 is SASEGT. This CDR3 is CASSEQGASGNTIYF. Here the CDR3 DNA reads TGTGCCAGCAGTGAACAGGGGGCCTCTGGAAACACCATATATTTT.

The chain employs TRBV4-1 and TRBJ2-3, with D hard to call. V was pared by 4 bases and J by 6 bases, with 11 bases between. In germline, CDR1 is MGHRA, CDR2 YSYEKL. The CDR3 is 13 amino acids. CDR3 bases: TGCGCCAGCAGCCTCCTAGTCGGCGATACGCAGTATTTT. Its translation is CASSLLVGDTQYF.

The rearrangement uses TRBV21-1 and TRBJ2-7; the table gives TRBD1 as D, unverified against the DNA. TRBV21-1 has pseudogene status. The CDR3 covers 17 residues. DNA for the CDR3: TGTGCCAGCCGAGGGGGCCGGTCCCCCCAAACAGGGAGGGAGCAGTACTTC. It encodes CASRGGRSPQTGREQYF.

The chain links TRBV19 to TRBJ1-6; D may be TRBD1 (5 bases). With 5 bases removed from V and 11 bases from J, the gap between germline ends came to 10 bases. The germline V gene has CDR1 LNHDA and CDR2 SQIVND (reference sequence). The CDR3 contains 12 residues. The CDR3 loop reads CASSARVPPLHF. CDR3 sequence (DNA): TGTGCCAGTAGTGCCAGGGTGCCACCCCTCCACTTT.

This sequence joins TRBV2 and TRBJ2-3, with 8 bases aligning to TRBD1. V lost 5 bases to trimming and J lost 3 bases; unmatched junction nucleotides: 10. Germline CDR1 is SNHLY and CDR2 is FYNNEI. The CDR3 extends over 16 amino acids. The CDR3: CASSSPLRGLTDTQYF. CDR3 sequence (DNA): TGTGCCAGCAGTTCACCTCTCAGGGGGCTGACAGATACGCAGTATTTT.

J is TRBJ2-7 and V is TRBV15, with 12 bases matching TRBD1. The CDR3 is 17 residues long. After removal of 8 bases from V and 2 bases from J, the junction contained 13 bases not matched to a gene. CDR1 LNHNV and CDR2 YYDKDF come from the germline V gene (reference sequence). DNA of the CDR3: TGTGCCACCTGCTACCTGTGGGGGACAGGGGGCACCTACGAGCAGTACTTC. Amino acids: CATCYLWGTGGTYEQYF.

The rearrangement uses TRBV18 and TRBJ2-2; possibly TRBD1 for D (5 bases). The CDR3 contains 15 residues. The germline V and J ends were trimmed by 2 bases and 7 bases, with 14 bases remaining between them. From germline, CDR1 is KGHSH and CDR2 LQKENI. DNA of the CDR3: TGTGCCAGCTCACCATCCAGGGATTTTTACGGGGAGCTGTTTTTT. Translated: CASSPSRDFYGELFF.

The chain employs TRBV20-1 and TRBJ1-2; 7 bases agree with TRBD1. J lost 7 bases, V lost 6 bases, and 5 bases had no gene match. CDR3 length equals 11 residues. Germline V gives CDR1 DFQATT, CDR2 SNEGSKA (reference sequence). CDR3 sequence (DNA): TGCAGTGCGACAGGGTTTTTTGGCTACACCTTC. Residues: CSATGFFGYTF.